These 11 T cell receptor beta chains were sequenced from one sample in a study of blood T cell repertoires in COVID-19. Only in-frame clones appear in the TCRdb table, and some are missing; sequencing was by immunoSEQ multiplex PCR. The sample has tens of thousands of clones; roughly 87% are singletons. Sequenced input: peripheral blood. These receptors all stem from a woman of 80 years or more with active COVID-19.

This sequence joins TRBV10-3 and TRBJ1-5; 9 positions match TRBD1. CDR1 ENHRY and CDR2 SYGVKD come from the germline V gene. J gave up 4 bases and V 2 bases, and 9 bases lay outside the gene matches. This CDR3 contains 17 residues. In DNA, the CDR3 is TGTGCCATCAGTGAGACCGTTCCGGGACAGGGAAATCAGCCCCAGCATTTT. Protein: CAISETVPGQGNQPQHF.

This clone has just one count. CDR3 nucleotides: TGTGCCAGCTCACCGCTCCCGGGACAGGGAACCTACAATGAGCAGTTCTTC. As protein: CASSPLPGQGTYNEQFF. The chain has TRBV18 and TRBJ2-1, with 9 bases lining up with TRBD1. Looked up from germline, CDR1 is KGHSH and CDR2 is LQKENI. Trimming cost V 3 bases and J 2 bases; bases outside gene matches: 8. CDR3 length: 17 amino acids.

The V call is TRBV9, the J call TRBJ2-2, with TRBD1 as a possible D gene (6 bases). The V end was cut by 3 bases, the J end by 5 bases, with 11 bases between. The CDR3 sequence is 14 residues long. Germline lookup yields CDR1 SGDLS and CDR2 YYNGEE. DNA of the CDR3: TGTGCCAGCAGCGCTGGGGGCCGGACCGGGGAGCTGTTTTTT. Translated, it gives CASSAGGRTGELFF.

The V gene is TRBV4-2, the J gene TRBJ2-2, with TRBD2 matching 10 bases. The CDR3 runs 18 residues. The germline V gene encodes CDR1 LGHNA and CDR2 YNFKEQ. Unmatched junction bases numbered 5, after V lost 0 bases and J lost 1 base. The CDR3 DNA reads as TGTGCCAGCAGCCAAGATCAGGCTAGCGGGGGGAACACCGGGGAGCTGTTTTTT. Translated: CASSQDQASGGNTGELFF.

The chain combines TRBV30 with TRBJ2-3, with 7 nucleotides matching TRBD2. Germline CDR1 is GTSNPN and CDR2 is SVGIG (reference sequence). V lost 2 bases and J lost 8; bases outside the gene matches: 7. CDR3 length: 13 residues. This chain's CDR3 is CAWSSRLAATQYF. The CDR3 coding sequence is TGTGCCTGGAGTTCCCGACTAGCCGCTACGCAGTATTTT.

The chain recombines TRBV5-1 with TRBJ2-7; 7 positions match TRBD1. V lost 0 bases to trimming and J lost 2 bases; unmatched junction nucleotides: 5. CDR1 and CDR2 (germline): SGHRS, YFSETQ. The CDR3 consists of 15 residues. CDR3 nucleotides: TGCGCCAGCAGCTTGGTTGGGACAGCTGCCTACGAGCAGTACTTC. It is translated as CASSLVGTAAYEQYF.

V usage is TRBV7-2 and J usage is TRBJ1-5; maybe TRBD1 (5 bases). CDR3 length: 14 residues. In germline, CDR1 is SGHTA, CDR2 FQGNSA. V lost 6 bases and J lost 3, with 12 bases in between. This CDR3 reads CASSFTGYNQPQHF. The DNA of the CDR3 is TGTGCCAGCAGTTTTACAGGATACAATCAGCCCCAGCATTTT.

This clone was seen a single time. The DNA is left out, because the CDR3 cannot be placed on it with certainty; the CDR3 is given as TCRdb lists it. The rearrangement joins TRBV28 to TRBJ1-3; the table names TRBD1, a call not compared with the DNA. The CDR3 adds up to 16 amino acids, both ends counted. CDR1 is MDHEN, CDR2 SYDVKM, per germline. The CDR3 is CASSSSGQGVGNTIYF.

The chain is built from TRBV5-4 and TRBJ1-5, with a tentative D call TRBD1 (6 bases). This CDR3 is built from 13 residues. Germline V CDR1 and CDR2: SGHNT, YYREEE (reference sequence). V was clipped by 3 bases and J by 6 bases, with 10 bases between them. DNA for the CDR3: TGTGCCAGCAGCTACGACAGGACTCAGCCCCAGCATTTT. It is translated as CASSYDRTQPQHF.

This clone was detected a few times. CDR3 DNA: TGTGCCAGCAGCTCCAGGGGTGGCCCCAGGGGGCAGTACTTC. It encodes CASSSRGGPRGQYF. V and J are TRBV7-2 and TRBJ2-7, with D possibly TRBD1 on 6 matching bases. The CDR3 runs to 14 residues. Trimming took off 4 bases at V and 9 bases at J, with 19 bases between the two ends. The germline gives CDR1 SGHTA, CDR2 FQGNSA.

This chain joins TRBV2 and TRBJ2-1; 10 bases fit TRBD2. The CDR3 has 14 residues. Germline loops: CDR1 SNHLY, CDR2 FYNNEI. Trimming took 5 bases from V and 10 from J; bases not matched to a gene: 8. CDR3 loop: CASSSSGGTEEQFF. Here the CDR3 DNA reads TGTGCCAGCAGTTCTAGCGGGGGCACCGAGGAGCAGTTCTTC.